The source of this TCR beta chain is a study of T cells in Graves' hyperthyroidism and ophthalmopathy (dated by TCRdb to the late 2010s). Background for the entire study: Peripheral blood samples were taken at the time of initial diagnosis, prior to any treatment. The roughly 94 discovery patients were randomly divided into training and test sets at a 7:3 ratio. TCR Vbeta CDR3 sequencing of around 130 peripheral blood samples (roughly 41 ophthalmopathy, under 80 hyperthyroidism and approximately 17 progressor patients) is reported in the paper. In several Graves' hyperthyroidism patients, the study also compared T-cell repertoires from thyroid tissue with T-cell repertoires from blood. Whether ophthalmopathy could be predicted prospectively was tested in an independent validation cohort made up of 18 to 20 hyperthyroidism patients plus 17 patients who later progressed to ophthalmopathy. A discovery cohort of 95 to 100 patients, about 40 with Graves' ophthalmopathy and 55 to 60 with stable Graves' hyperthyroidism, was used to find distinguishing TCR V-J signatures. Following sampling, methimazole starting at 30 mg daily was given to hyperthyroidism patients, and high-dose intravenous methylprednisolone was given to ophthalmopathy patients.

Stable Graves' hyperthyroidism was defined as the absence of progression to ophthalmopathy over 18 months of follow-up. Hyperthyroidism patients were newly diagnosed, had a disease duration of under 2 months, and were aged 18 to 65 years. Exclusion was applied to patients with uncontrolled infections, other autoimmune diseases, pregnancy or lactation. Diagnoses were based on clinical symptoms, serum thyroxine and TRAb, thyroid ultrasound and orbital computed tomography. PBMCs were separated from under 11 ml of fresh peripheral blood using Ficoll-Paque density gradient centrifugation. Total RNA was extracted using Trizol reagent, and RNA quality was assessed on an Agilent 2100 Bioanalyzer. The full study reports these points: Sample size was not statistically predetermined, and blinding of investigators to group allocation was not performed. In validation, progression to ophthalmopathy was predicted by the model with 70.59% sensitivity and just over 72% specificity, a median of roughly six months before onset. In cross-validation, a model built on a 13 V-J signature told ophthalmopathy apart from stable hyperthyroidism with 85% to 90% sensitivity and about 81% specificity, and in testing the same model reached 80%/75%. Most expanded thyroid clonotypes (frequency above 0.001) were also detected in blood, suggesting blood repertoires may reflect thyroid immune responses.

Amplification of TCR beta CDR3 regions was carried out from RNA transcripts. A first-round RT-PCR of the TCR CDR3 used the HTBI primer set with the Qiagen OneStep RT-PCR kit. A second multiplex PCR round built the libraries, followed by size selection and purification. Paired-end sequencing of the libraries was performed with 100 bp reads on an Illumina HiSeq2000. As for the original processing: SOAPnuke was used to process the raw data, removing reads that contained adapters or uncalled bases, had a mean Phred below 15, or lacked an exact match to the constant primer or identifier. High-quality paired reads were merged using COPE v1.2.5, and each unique nucleotide sequence was defined as a clonotype. MiTCR v1.1 was used to align clonotypes to the IMGT TRBV, TRBD and TRBJ reference segments. Analysis was restricted to V-J combinations with a frequency above 0.0001, which covered roughly 99% of repertoires. The TCS score was defined as F50 (clonal expansion) divided by E x V (chaos), with BLOSUM62-based TCRdist calculated between CDR3 peptides within each V-J. Welch's t-statistics and random forest reduced fewer than 600 V-J features to 13, which were used in a naive Bayes classifier (R e1071). TCRdb itself trimmed the public reads at Q25 with fastp, ran MiXCR and retained productive beta chains. Each record represents a unique CDR3 protein, reported with the most common genes and DNA among its rows. These V and J calls rely on TCRdb rather than the paper's analysis. A total of more than 650,000 distinct CDR3 sequences appear in this sample, 13% to 15% of them only once. The ten largest clones represent more than 8.5% of the sample.

This clonotype was observed many times. Which antigen it targets is not known. No base-level quality is on record; no much larger clone is a single base apart. The germline ends are 13 bases apart after V is trimmed by 2 bases and J by 2 bases. Taken from cysteine to phenylalanine, the CDR3 has 16 residues. Here the CDR3 DNA is all that survives: 48 bases in frame from base 1. From the germline V gene, CDR1 is KGHSH and CDR2 is LQKENI. Sequenced input: blood. This clonotype was sampled from a woman younger than 35 with Graves' hyperthyroidism. Here the chain combines TRBV18 and TRBJ1-5; a tentative D call is TRBD1 (6 bases match). The DNA is as follows: TGTGCCAGCTCACCAGGTTCGGGGGCAGGCAATCAGCCCCAGCATTTT. It specifies CASSPGSGAGNQPQHF.